Each of the 18 T cell receptor beta chains below was sequenced from the same sample in a study of post-analysis software for immune sequencing data. Overall study results and limits: Roughly five TRBV segments, including TRBV5-6, TRBV5-1 and TRBV20-1, were more frequent in patients than controls.

Their antigen targets remain unknown. Carried by the TCR beta cDNA libraries were unique molecular identifiers. TCRdb re-derived calls from the PCR reads in MiXCR, one entry per CDR3 protein. The data contain some 890,000 distinct CDR3 sequences, about 53% of them singletons. Sequencing used blood. The receptors shown here come from a girl aged 5-17 years with multiple sclerosis.

This clonotype was found once. This chain joins TRBV20-1 and TRBJ1-2; no firm D call. The length of the CDR3 is 13 residues. V gave up 0 bases and J gave up 4 bases, with 9 bases separating them. Germline V lookup: CDR1 DFQATT, CDR2 SNEGSKA (reference sequence). CDR3 in DNA: TGCAGTGCTAGAGAGGGATTTTCCTATGGCTACACCTTC. It encodes CSAREGFSYGYTF.

The V call is TRBV7-2, the J call TRBJ2-4; the match to TRBD2 covers 12 bases. The length of the CDR3 is 15 residues. J gave up 9 bases and V 4 bases, and 7 bases lay outside the gene matches. Per germline, CDR1 SGHTA and CDR2 FQGNSA. In DNA, the CDR3 is TGTGCCAGCAGCTCGACTAGCGGGAGTGGTGTCATTCAGTACTTC. This encodes CASSSTSGSGVIQYF.

This clonotype was observed many times. The V call is TRBV3-1, the J call TRBJ2-7; D might be TRBD2 (6 bases). V was cut by 0 bases and J by 0 bases, with 15 bases left in between. The CDR3 runs to 17 residues. Looked up from germline, CDR1 is LGHDT and CDR2 is YNNKEL (reference sequence). The chain's CDR3 is CASSQDWQASVSYEQYF. DNA for the CDR3: TGTGCCAGCAGCCAAGACTGGCAGGCTAGCGTCTCCTACGAGCAGTACTTC.

This chain connects TRBV20-1 to TRBJ2-2; 9 bases are a match to TRBD1. CDR1 is DFQATT, CDR2 SNEGSKA, per germline (reference sequence). The V gene end was trimmed by 0 bases and the J gene end by 1 base; junction bases not matched to a gene: 3. This CDR3 is 16 amino acids long. The CDR3 DNA is TGCAGTGCTAGAGACCTGGGACAGGGGAACACCGGGGAGCTGTTTTTT. Amino acids: CSARDLGQGNTGELFF.

This sequence joins TRBV9 and TRBJ2-3; no clear D. The germline V and J ends were trimmed by 1 base and 0 bases, with 9 bases remaining between them. Germline V gene sequence: CDR1 SGDLS, CDR2 YYNGEE. The CDR3 has 15 amino acids. CDR3 nucleotide sequence: TGTGCCAGCAGCGTATCAACCTATAGCACAGATACGCAGTATTTT. Its translation: CASSVSTYSTDTQYF.

The rearrangement joins TRBV7-2 to TRBJ2-7; unclear D gene. Germline V gene data show CDR1 as SGHTA and CDR2 as FQGNSA. The CDR3 extends over 14 amino acids. Deletions cut 3 bases from V and 1 base from J, with 10 bases between. CDR3: CASSLQYGSYEQYF. For the CDR3, the DNA is TGTGCCAGCAGCTTGCAGTACGGGTCCTACGAGCAGTACTTC.

J is TRBJ2-7 and V is TRBV5-1; maybe TRBD2 (5 bases). Trimming removed 3 bases at V and 2 bases at J, with 12 bases between. CDR3 length: 14 residues. Germline V CDR1 and CDR2: SGHRS, YFSETQ. The CDR3 region is CASSSFSGTYEQYF. The CDR3 nucleotides are TGCGCCAGCAGCTCTTTCTCGGGAACCTACGAGCAGTACTTC.

The V and J genes are TRBV24-1 and TRBJ2-1, with D tentatively TRBD1 or TRBD2 (5 bases each). The V end was cut by 3 bases, the J end by 7 bases, with 18 bases between. This CDR3 is built from 16 residues. The germline V gene encodes CDR1 KGHDR and CDR2 SFDVKD. This CDR3 is CATSDRDRGLGNEQFF. The CDR3 nucleotides are TGTGCCACCAGTGATAGAGACAGAGGGTTGGGGAATGAGCAGTTCTTC.

This clonotype was found once. The chain carries TRBV20-1 and TRBJ2-1; 10 nucleotides agree with TRBD2. Trimming cost V 2 bases and J 10 bases; bases outside gene matches: 5. Germline loops: CDR1 DFQATT, CDR2 SNEGSKA (reference sequence). The CDR3 consists of 13 residues. The CDR3 protein is CSARLAGAQEQFF. CDR3 in DNA: TGCAGTGCTAGACTAGCGGGAGCTCAGGAGCAGTTCTTC.

J is TRBJ2-1 and V is TRBV20-1; 8 bases are shared with TRBD2. The CDR3 extends over 16 amino acids. CDR1 is DFQATT, CDR2 SNEGSKA, per germline (reference sequence). With V trimmed by 3 bases and J by 0 bases, 7 bases remained unmatched. This CDR3 reads CSARPSGRTSYNEQFF. Written as DNA, the CDR3 is TGCAGTGCTAGGCCCAGCGGGAGAACCTCCTACAATGAGCAGTTCTTC.

In its sample, this clonotype was seen once. The chain joins TRBV7-9 to TRBJ1-2, with D maybe TRBD1 (5 bases). The germline gives CDR1 SEHNR, CDR2 FQNEAQ (reference sequence). The CDR3 totals 15 residues. Trimming took off 6 bases at V and 4 bases at J, with 18 bases between the two ends. CDR3 residues: CASRKGAERFYGYTF. The DNA for the CDR3 is TGTGCCAGCAGAAAAGGGGCAGAGCGGTTCTATGGCTACACCTTC.

This chain links TRBV13 with TRBJ1-1, with D unclear. Trimming stripped 6 bases from V and 6 bases from J, with 14 bases between. The germline V gene encodes CDR1 PRHDT and CDR2 FYEKMQ (reference sequence). The length of the CDR3 is 13 residues. The CDR3 region has the DNA TGTGCCAGCAGGTTCTCCAGTCAATCTGAAGCTTTCTTT. Translated: CASRFSSQSEAFF.

The chain combines TRBV24-1 with TRBJ2-1, with D perhaps given as TRBD1 or TRBD2 (5 bases each). This CDR3 is 13 amino acids long. Trimming left V 4 bases short and J 9 bases short, with 12 bases between. Germline lookup yields CDR1 KGHDR and CDR2 SFDVKD. CDR3 DNA: TGTGCCACCAGTGAATACTCAGGGACTGAGCAGTTCTTC. It encodes CATSEYSGTEQFF.

This clonotype was seen a few times. The CDR3 is CSANAAGEVLYEQYF. The CDR3 DNA reads TGCAGTGCTAATGCAGCGGGAGAGGTGTTGTACGAGCAGTACTTC. The chain employs TRBV20-1 and TRBJ2-7; TRBD2 matches 8 bases. The germline V gene encodes CDR1 DFQATT and CDR2 SNEGSKA (reference sequence). CDR3 size: 15 residues. V was clipped by 4 bases and J by 4 bases; unmatched bases: 12.

V is TRBV18 and J is TRBJ2-4; TRBD1 or TRBD2 may be the D gene (5 bases each). The J call may be mistaken, given a closer DNA end match to TRBJ2-7. CDR1 and CDR2 (germline): KGHSH, LQKENI. The CDR3 contains 13 residues. The CDR3 loop is CASSAPSGSEQYF. DNA of the CDR3: TGTGCCAGCTCAGCCCCCTCAGGGAGCGAGCAGTACTTC.

The rearrangement links TRBV25-1 to TRBJ2-6; D not resolved. The CDR3 has 14 amino acids. CDR1 is MGHDK and CDR2 is SYGVNS in the germline V gene. Trimming shortened V by 2 bases and J by 12 bases, and 14 bases separated the two germline ends. The CDR3 bases are TGTGCCAGCAGTGAAGCGAAACAAGGCAGCGTCCTGACTTTC. This translates into CASSEAKQGSVLTF.

The V call is TRBV6-2 or TRBV6-3, the J call TRBJ1-5; no definite D call. The CDR3 runs to 12 residues. V was clipped by 6 bases and J by 9 bases, with 12 bases between them. CDR1 MNHEY and CDR2 SVGEGT come from the germline V gene. Here the CDR3 DNA reads TGTGCCAGCAGCTACGCCTATGGGCCCCAGCATTTT. Translating it yields CASSYAYGPQHF.

This clonotype was counted only a few times. The chain is built from TRBV5-6 and TRBJ2-2, with unresolved D. There are 13 residues in the CDR3. Germline-derived CDR1 and CDR2 are SGHDT and YYEEEE. V shed 0 bases and J shed 6 bases, with 6 bases lying between them. CDR3 sequence reads: CASSLALAGELFF. The CDR3 DNA reads TGTGCCAGCAGCTTGGCCTTGGCCGGGGAGCTGTTTTTT.